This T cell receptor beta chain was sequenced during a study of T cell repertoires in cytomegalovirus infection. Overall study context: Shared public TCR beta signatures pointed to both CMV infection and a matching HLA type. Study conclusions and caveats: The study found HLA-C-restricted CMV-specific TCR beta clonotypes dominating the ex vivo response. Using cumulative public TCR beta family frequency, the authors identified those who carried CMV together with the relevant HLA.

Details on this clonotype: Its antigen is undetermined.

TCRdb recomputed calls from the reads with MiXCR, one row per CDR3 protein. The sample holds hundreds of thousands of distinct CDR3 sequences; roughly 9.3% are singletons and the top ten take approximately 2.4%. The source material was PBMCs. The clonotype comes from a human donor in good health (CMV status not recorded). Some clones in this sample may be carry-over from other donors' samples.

CDR3 sequence: CATSDSRARPGNQPQHF. The CDR3 region has the DNA TGTGCCACCAGTGATTCACGGGCTCGCCCCGGCAATCAGCCCCAGCATTTT. This sequence joins TRBV24-1 and TRBJ1-5, with D hard to call. Trimming removed 2 bases from V and 2 bases from J, with 15 bases in between. The CDR3 sequence is 17 residues long. Germline values: CDR1 KGHDR, CDR2 SFDVKD.